Below, one T cell receptor beta chain is given with its context. As yet, its antigen is unknown. The investigators amplified TCR beta CDR3 regions from RNA transcripts. The HTBI primer set drove a first-round RT-PCR of the TCR CDR3. TCRdb called the multiplex PCR reads again in MiXCR, with one record for every CDR3 protein. The table has 660,000 or so distinct CDR3 sequences, 45% seen once. The data derive from a study of T cells in Graves' hyperthyroidism and ophthalmopathy. Broader study findings: Ophthalmopathy was identified by the model a median approximately six months ahead of onset.

The CDR3 is made up of 17 amino acids. The V gene's germline CDR1 is SQVTM and CDR2 ANQGSEA. The V and J ends lost 8 bases and 4 bases, in that order; junction bases with no gene match: 21. V gene TRBV29-1 combines with J gene TRBJ2-3, with 7 bases aligning to TRBD2. The sequence was collected from an adult man with Graves' disease, either hyperthyroidism or ophthalmopathy (not recorded which). The sample taken for sequencing was peripheral blood or thyroid tissue (not recorded which). CDR3: CSFSAGELDAGSDTQYF. CDR3 bases: TGCAGCTTTTCGGCGGGAGAGTTGGACGCGGGGTCAGATACGCAGTATTTT.